Listed below are T cell receptor beta chains from one sample, sequenced in a study of tumor-infiltrating lymphocytes in primary liver carcinoma. TCRdb passed the multiplex PCR reads through MiXCR, listing each CDR3 protein once. The repertoire holds fewer than 350,000 distinct CDR3 sequences, with roughly two thirds as singletons. The sequencing input was peripheral blood. The receptors shown here come from a man aged 40-50 years with primary liver carcinoma and hepatitis B virus infection. Both conserved end residues are part of each CDR3. Fields, in order: J gene, V gene, D gene, clone size, CDR3 DNA, CDR3 protein. The D gene is left open where the match is weak. Some rows have no size entry. The others give once, few or many, or a class for an expanded clone.

J gene: TRBJ1-5
V gene: TRBV12-3/TRBV12-4
D gene: NA
clone size: NA
CDR3 DNA: TGTGCCAGCAGACCACAGGGTCGTCAGCCCCAGCATTTT
CDR3 protein: CASRPQGRQPQHF

J gene: TRBJ1-5
V gene: TRBV20-1
D gene: TRBD1
clone size: NA
CDR3 DNA: TGCAGTGCTGCGGGGACAGACAATCAGCCCCAGCATTTT
CDR3 protein: CSAAGTDNQPQHF

J gene: TRBJ1-2
V gene: TRBV6-4
D gene: TRBD1
clone size: NA
CDR3 DNA: TGTGCCAGCAGCACAGGGGAAGGCTATGGCTACACCTTC
CDR3 protein: CASSTGEGYGYTF

J gene: TRBJ2-3
V gene: TRBV6-5
D gene: NA
clone size: NA
CDR3 DNA: TGTGCCAGCATGAACCCGGCGACCCCGGGCGAGTATTTT
CDR3 protein: CASMNPATPGEYF

J gene: TRBJ1-2
V gene: TRBV5-5
D gene: NA
clone size: NA
CDR3 DNA: TGTGCCAGCAGCTTGGAACAGCAGTATGGCTACACCTTC
CDR3 protein: CASSLEQQYGYTF

J gene: TRBJ1-2
V gene: TRBV6-2/TRBV6-3
D gene: TRBD1
clone size: NA
CDR3 DNA: TGTGCCAGCATTCCCGCGACAGGGGTCCGTGTCTACACCTTC
CDR3 protein: CASIPATGVRVYTF

J gene: TRBJ2-1
V gene: TRBV12-5
D gene: NA
clone size: NA
CDR3 DNA: TGTGCTAGTGGTTGGGGACACTCCTACAATGAGCACTTCTTC
CDR3 protein: CASGWGHSYNEHFF

J gene: TRBJ2-5
V gene: TRBV11-3
D gene: TRBD2
clone size: NA
CDR3 DNA: TGTGCCAGCAGCACAGGGACTAGCGGGAGCGGGGAGACACAGTACTTC
CDR3 protein: CASSTGTSGSGETQYF

J gene: TRBJ2-3
V gene: TRBV12-3/TRBV12-4
D gene: TRBD2
clone size: NA
CDR3 DNA: TGTGCCAGCTCTCCGGGACTAGCGGGAGGCCGCACAGATACGCAGTATTTT
CDR3 protein: CASSPGLAGGRTDTQYF

J gene: TRBJ2-3
V gene: TRBV11-2
D gene: TRBD2
clone size: NA
CDR3 DNA: TGTGCCAGCAGCTTCACTAGCGTGAATCCTAGCACAGATAGGCAGTATTTT
CDR3 protein: CASSFTSVNPSTDRQYF

J gene: TRBJ2-3
V gene: TRBV6-4
D gene: NA
clone size: NA
CDR3 DNA: TGTGCCAGCAGGGGCCTGAGGGGGTTGCAGTCAACCACAGATACGCAGTATTTT
CDR3 protein: CASRGLRGLQSTTDTQYF

J gene: TRBJ2-2
V gene: TRBV12-3/TRBV12-4
D gene: NA
clone size: NA
CDR3 DNA: TGTGTCAGCACTAGCAGCGCGAACACCGGGGAGCTGTTTTTT
CDR3 protein: CVSTSSANTGELFF

J gene: TRBJ1-2
V gene: TRBV6-2/TRBV6-3
D gene: NA
clone size: NA
CDR3 DNA: TGTGCCAGCAGTCCCGAACGGATTTACACCTTC
CDR3 protein: CASSPERIYTF

J gene: TRBJ2-2
V gene: TRBV12-3/TRBV12-4
D gene: NA
clone size: many
CDR3 DNA: TGTGCCAGCAGGGGAACTGGGCACACCGGGGAGCTGTTTTTT
CDR3 protein: CASRGTGHTGELFF

J gene: TRBJ2-1
V gene: TRBV7-9
D gene: TRBD1
clone size: few
CDR3 DNA: TGTGCCAGCAGCTTAATGGGACAGGGTTATGAGCAGTTCTTC
CDR3 protein: CASSLMGQGYEQFF

J gene: TRBJ2-4
V gene: TRBV6-5
D gene: NA
clone size: many
CDR3 DNA: TGTGCCAGCAGGAGAGGGGGAGCCAAAAACATTCAGTACTTC
CDR3 protein: CASRRGGAKNIQYF

J gene: TRBJ2-5
V gene: TRBV6-5
D gene: NA
clone size: NA
CDR3 DNA: TGTGCCAGCAGTTACCACAGGGCGGAAGAGACCCAGTACTTC
CDR3 protein: CASSYHRAEETQYF

J gene: TRBJ2-5
V gene: TRBV11-3
D gene: NA
clone size: NA
CDR3 DNA: TGTACCAGCAGCACTACAGGGAGAGAGACCCAGTACTTC
CDR3 protein: CTSSTTGRETQYF

J gene: TRBJ2-7
V gene: TRBV11-2
D gene: TRBD1
clone size: few
CDR3 DNA: TGTGCCAGTAGCTTAGTGCAGGGGGCGTCCTACGAGCAGTACTTC
CDR3 protein: CASSLVQGASYEQYF

J gene: TRBJ2-7
V gene: TRBV5-1
D gene: NA
clone size: NA
CDR3 DNA: TGCACCAGCAGCTTCTCGACAGTAAGCTCCTACAAGCAGTACTTC
CDR3 protein: CTSSFSTVSSYKQYF

J gene: TRBJ1-1
V gene: TRBV30
D gene: NA
clone size: NA
CDR3 DNA: TGTGCCTGGAGTGTACTAGGGGACACTGAAGCTTTCTTT
CDR3 protein: CAWSVLGDTEAFF

J gene: TRBJ2-7
V gene: TRBV11-2
D gene: TRBD2
clone size: NA
CDR3 DNA: TGTGGCAGCAACTTAGATTGGACTAGCGCCTCCTACGAGCAGTATTTC
CDR3 protein: CGSNLDWTSASYEQYF